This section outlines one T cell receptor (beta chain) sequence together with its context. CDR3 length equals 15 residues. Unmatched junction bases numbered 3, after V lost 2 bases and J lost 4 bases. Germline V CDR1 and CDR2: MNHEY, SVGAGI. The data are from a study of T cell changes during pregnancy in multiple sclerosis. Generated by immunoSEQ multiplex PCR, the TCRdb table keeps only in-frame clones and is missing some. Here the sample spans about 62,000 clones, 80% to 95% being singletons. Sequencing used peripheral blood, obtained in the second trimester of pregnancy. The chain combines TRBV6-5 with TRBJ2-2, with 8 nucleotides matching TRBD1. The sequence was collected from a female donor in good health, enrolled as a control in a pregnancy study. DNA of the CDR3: TGTGCCAGCAGTTACGAGACAGGGGTCACCGGGGAGCTGTTTTTT. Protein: CASSYETGVTGELFF.